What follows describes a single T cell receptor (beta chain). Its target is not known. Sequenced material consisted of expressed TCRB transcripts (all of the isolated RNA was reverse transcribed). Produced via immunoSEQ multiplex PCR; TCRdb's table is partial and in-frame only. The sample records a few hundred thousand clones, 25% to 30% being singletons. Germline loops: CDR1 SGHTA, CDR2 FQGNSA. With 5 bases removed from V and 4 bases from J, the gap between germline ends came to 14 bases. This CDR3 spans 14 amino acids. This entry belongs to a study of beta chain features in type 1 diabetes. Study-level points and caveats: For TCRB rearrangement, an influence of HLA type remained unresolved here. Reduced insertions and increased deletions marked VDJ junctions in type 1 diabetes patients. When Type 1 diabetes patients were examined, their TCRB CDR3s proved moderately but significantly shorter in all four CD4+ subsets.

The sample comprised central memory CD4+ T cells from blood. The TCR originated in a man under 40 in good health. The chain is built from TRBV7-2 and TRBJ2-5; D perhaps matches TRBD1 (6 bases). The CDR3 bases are TGTGCCAGCAGCGGGGGCGCAGGGTCAGAGACCCAGTACTTC. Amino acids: CASSGGAGSETQYF.